Sequencing of this T cell receptor beta chain was carried out in a study of identical twins. Remarks on this clonotype: No antigen is known for it.

The V gene end was trimmed by 4 bases and the J gene end by 4 bases; junction bases not matched to a gene: 9. The CDR3 length is 14 residues. Germline assignment: CDR1 DFQATT and CDR2 SNEGSKA (reference sequence). One entry per CDR3 protein, called by TCRdb with MiXCR from the 5' RACE reads. This table has under 800,000 distinct CDR3 sequences, 21% appearing once. General study points: Out-of-frame beta sequences exhibited a weaker degree of excess twin sharing.

The data were also submitted as part of a second study, on T cells expressing NK-cell markers. That report notes: The CD3+CD56-NKG2C+ fraction was also led by these clonotypes in four donors.

The receptor was derived from a young woman in good health. V usage is TRBV20-1 and J usage is TRBJ2-5; 7 bases are shared with TRBD1. The sequenced sample was PBMCs. CDR3 amino acids: CSANDRAGPETQYF. CDR3 DNA sequence: TGCAGTGCTAATGACAGGGCCGGCCCAGAGACCCAGTACTTC.